One and the same sample provided the 3 T cell receptor beta chains below, sequenced in a study of regulatory T cells in long-lasting Graves disease. Time point here: persistent/refractory GD, antithyroid drugs over 5 years with positive TRAb. RNA isolated from PBMCs was used to make the TCR library. CDR3 regions were amplified by Arm-PCR using iRepertoire HTBI primers to build TCR beta libraries. Via MiXCR, TCRdb re-called the multiplex PCR reads, giving one row per CDR3 protein. The table includes hundreds of thousands of distinct CDR3 sequences, around 20% detected once. The sample in question was peripheral blood mononuclear cells (PBMCs), obtained when the disease was refractory, from a patient treated with antithyroid drugs. The receptor set was obtained from a female donor with Graves disease.

This clonotype was counted ten times or more. The chain links TRBV6-2 or TRBV6-3 to TRBJ1-2; unclear D gene. Germline V gene lookup returns CDR1 MNHEY and CDR2 SVGEGT. The germline V and J ends were trimmed by 2 bases and 5 bases, with 12 bases remaining between them. The length of the CDR3 is 14 residues. The CDR3 nucleotides are TGTGCCAGCAGTTACCAATCGACTGCGTATGGCTACACCTTC. This translates into CASSYQSTAYGYTF.

This chain joins TRBV19 and TRBJ1-1; TRBD1 aligns across 9 bases. The CDR3 extends over 17 amino acids. Germline CDR1 and CDR2: LNHDA and SQIVND (reference sequence). V shed 3 bases and J 2 bases; nucleotides not matched to a gene: 10. Here the CDR3 DNA reads TGTGCCAGTAGTATCCGGGACAGGGTAAAACTCAACACTGAAGCTTTCTTT. Its protein is CASSIRDRVKLNTEAFF.

This clonotype was recorded many times. The chain joins TRBV2 to TRBJ1-5, with D possibly TRBD1 on 5 matching bases. Per germline, CDR1 SNHLY and CDR2 FYNNEI. With 1 base removed from V and 4 bases from J, the gap between germline ends came to 20 bases. This CDR3 is 18 amino acids long. In DNA, the CDR3 is TGTGCCAGCAGTGAAGAAACCCTCGGATGGGACCTTAATCAGCCCCAGCATTTT. Encoded protein: CASSEETLGWDLNQPQHF.